This section outlines one T cell receptor beta chain sequence together with its context. Its antigen is unidentified. TCRdb called the reads again in MiXCR, with one record for every CDR3 protein. The profile shows roughly 120,000 distinct CDR3 sequences, over 25% of them singletons. The V and J ends lost 5 bases and 8 bases respectively, with 12 bases between them. Germline CDR1 MNHNS, CDR2 SASEGT. CDR3 size: 12 residues. This specimen belongs to a study of T cell repertoires in cytomegalovirus infection. This chain joins TRBV6-1 and TRBJ1-1; D gene uncertain. The material was CD8+ T cells from cultured PBMCs, obtained from culture after CMV antigen stimulation. The receptor comes from a human donor in good health (CMV status not recorded). Some clones in this sample may be carry-over from other donors' samples. CDR3 sequence (DNA): TGTGCCAGCAGTTATAACGTACAGGAAGCTTTCTTT. Amino acids: CASSYNVQEAFF.